Below, 6 T cell receptor beta chains from the same sample are listed, as sequenced in a study of OX40 agonist ivuxolimab in advanced cancers. Assay: immunoSEQ multiplex PCR; the TCRdb copy retains only in-frame clones and omits some. The sample holds 50,000 to 65,000 clones; roughly nine tenths are singletons and the top ten take approximately 1.1%. Sample: CD4+ or CD8+ T cells sorted from blood, taken in a trial of the OX40 agonist ivuxolimab. These receptors originate from an adult with an advanced solid tumor such as melanoma, head and neck, liver or kidney cancer.

The chain uses TRBV5-6 and TRBJ2-7; D unclear. V was shortened by 1 base and J by 3 bases, with 23 bases between the two germline ends. The CDR3 consists of 18 residues. CDR1 and CDR2 (germline): SGHDT, YYEEEE. The DNA for the CDR3 is TGTGCCAGCAGCTTGAATCGAGCGAATGTTTTGACCTTCTACGAGCAGTACTTC. Residues: CASSLNRANVLTFYEQYF.

CDR3 amino acids: CASGRTGYSYEQYF. In nucleotides, the CDR3 is TGTGCCAGCGGTCGGACAGGGTACTCCTACGAGCAGTACTTC. The V gene is TRBV6-5, the J gene TRBJ2-7; TRBD1 aligns across 8 bases. V shed 8 bases, J shed 0 bases, and the junction held 6 bases outside the gene matches. Per the germline V gene, CDR1 is MNHEY and CDR2 is SVGAGI. The CDR3 is 14 residues long.

This sequence joins TRBV7-2 and TRBJ2-7; D remains ambiguous. Germline CDR1 reads SGHTA; CDR2 reads FQGNSA. The CDR3 extends over 14 amino acids. Trimming stripped 5 bases from V and 1 base from J, with 12 bases between. CDR3 sequence reads: CASSARLISYEQYF. In DNA form, the CDR3 reads TGTGCCAGCAGCGCCCGACTGATATCCTACGAGCAGTACTTC.

The chain is built from TRBV5-4 and TRBJ2-2; D might be TRBD2 (6 bases). From germline, CDR1 is SGHNT and CDR2 YYREEE (reference sequence). The CDR3 consists of 14 residues. Trimming pared 0 bases from V and 8 bases from J, leaving 11 bases between. CDR3 in amino acids: CASSLAGSGGELFF. CDR3 DNA sequence: TGTGCCAGCAGCTTGGCCGGGAGCGGGGGGGAGCTGTTTTTT. Together with reference TRBV5-4 and TRBJ2-2, the CDR3 gives the full variable domain: ETGVTQSPTHLIKTRGQQVTLRCSSQSGHNTVSWYQQALGQGPQFIFQYYREEENGRGNFPPRFSGLQFPNYSSELNVNALELDDSALYLCASSLAGSGGELFFGEGSRLTVL.

The chain uses TRBV5-1 and TRBJ2-3; TRBD1 matches 7 bases. Losses at the gene ends were 4 bases for V and 4 bases for J; bases not matched to a gene: 12. The CDR3 runs 16 residues. Germline V gene lookup returns CDR1 SGHRS and CDR2 YFSETQ. The CDR3 loop is CASSTDREVRADTQYF. CDR3 DNA: TGCGCCAGCAGCACCGACAGGGAAGTCAGAGCAGATACGCAGTATTTT.

The chain employs TRBV4-1 and TRBJ2-7; D ambiguous. Trimming cost V 0 bases and J 2 bases, with 8 bases left between them. In germline, CDR1 is MGHRA, CDR2 YSYEKL. This CDR3 comprises 14 residues. The CDR3 loop is CASSQDSVAYEQYF. The DNA of the CDR3 is TGCGCCAGCAGCCAAGATTCCGTAGCCTACGAGCAGTACTTC.